The next 6 T cell receptor beta chains were all read from a single sample in a study of technical replicates of blood from a handful of donors. Using immunoSEQ multiplex PCR, the repertoire was profiled, and TCRdb retains in-frame clones only, with some absent. The sample lists some 79,000 clones; 91% were seen once. Sequencing was carried out using T cells isolated from PBMCs. These receptors came from a human donor in good health. Some clones in this sample may be carry-over from other donors' samples.

This chain joins TRBV29-1 and TRBJ2-7, with unresolved D. Per the germline V gene, CDR1 is SQVTM and CDR2 is ANQGSEA. This CDR3 comprises 13 residues. V lost 4 bases and J lost 3, with 13 bases in between. The chain's CDR3 is CSVAPKSLYEQYF. The CDR3 DNA reads TGCAGCGTTGCCCCTAAATCCCTCTACGAGCAGTACTTC.

The CDR3: CASRHTLVRHENSYEQYF. The CDR3 DNA follows: TGTGCCAGCAGGCACACACTAGTCCGTCATGAGAATTCCTACGAGCAGTACTTC. This chain uses TRBV28 with TRBJ2-7; tentative D call: TRBD2 (5 bases). The CDR3 is made up of 18 amino acids. Germline values: CDR1 MDHEN, CDR2 SYDVKM. V dropped 6 bases and J dropped 1 base, with 25 bases sitting between them.

This sequence joins TRBV4-1 and TRBJ2-7, with 7 nucleotides matching TRBD2. Germline-derived CDR1 and CDR2 are MGHRA and YSYEKL. This CDR3 contains 14 residues. V gave up 2 bases and J gave up 3 bases; unmatched junction bases: 4. The CDR3 sequence: CASSQSSGRYEQYF. DNA for the CDR3: TGCGCCAGCAGCCAAAGTAGCGGGCGCTACGAGCAGTACTTC.

The CDR3 loop is CASGTGGWQETQYF. The CDR3 DNA sequence: TGTGCCAGCGGAACAGGGGGCTGGCAAGAGACCCAGTACTTC. V usage is TRBV5-6 and J usage is TRBJ2-5; 9 bases agree with TRBD1. V dropped 7 bases and J dropped 2; count of bases not matched to a gene: 6. The CDR3 runs 14 residues. Germline CDR1 SGHDT, CDR2 YYEEEE. Full variable domain (rest looked up from reference TRBV5-6 and TRBJ2-5): DAGVTQSPTHLIKTRGQQVTLRCSPKSGHDTVSWYQQALGQGPQFIFQYYEEEERQRGNFPDRFSGHQFPNYSSELNVNALLLGDSALYLCASGTGGWQETQYFGPGTRLLVL.

This clone was counted once. The chain couples TRBV28 to TRBJ2-7; 7 nucleotides align to TRBD2. The J segment lost 2 bases and the V segment lost 8 bases, leaving 27 bases of the junction unmatched. This CDR3 region has 20 residues. The germline gives CDR1 MDHEN, CDR2 SYDVKM. The DNA for the CDR3 is TGTGCCAGCCTCCCCGGAGGTGTGGTAAGGCGGGACTACCTTCCCTACGAGCAGTACTTC. It specifies CASLPGGVVRRDYLPYEQYF.

V gene TRBV4-1 combines with J gene TRBJ1-2, with D maybe TRBD1 (5 bases). Germline CDR1 MGHRA, CDR2 YSYEKL. The V gene lost 1 base and the J gene lost 8 bases, with 20 bases spanning the gap. This CDR3 has 16 amino acids. CDR3 nucleotides: TGCGCCAGCAGCCAAGCCGGGACTCTCGGTTTCCGGGGCTACACCTTC. Encoded protein: CASSQAGTLGFRGYTF.